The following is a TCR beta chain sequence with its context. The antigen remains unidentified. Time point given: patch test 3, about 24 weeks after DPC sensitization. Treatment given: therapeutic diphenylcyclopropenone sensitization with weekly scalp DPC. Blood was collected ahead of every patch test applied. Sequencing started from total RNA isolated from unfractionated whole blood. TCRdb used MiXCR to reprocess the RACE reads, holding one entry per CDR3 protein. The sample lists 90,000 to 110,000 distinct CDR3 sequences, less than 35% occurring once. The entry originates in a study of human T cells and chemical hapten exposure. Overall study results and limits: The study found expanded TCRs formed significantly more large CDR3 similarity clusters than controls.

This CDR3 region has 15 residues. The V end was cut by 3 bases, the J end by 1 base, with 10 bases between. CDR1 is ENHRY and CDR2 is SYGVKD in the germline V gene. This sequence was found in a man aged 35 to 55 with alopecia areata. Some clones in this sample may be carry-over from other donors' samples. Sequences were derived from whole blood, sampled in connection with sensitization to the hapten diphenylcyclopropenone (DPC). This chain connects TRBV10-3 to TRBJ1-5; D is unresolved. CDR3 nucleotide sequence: TGTGCCATCAGTGAACGAGTGAGCAGCAATCAGCCCCAGCATTTT. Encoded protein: CAISERVSSNQPQHF.